Sequencing of this TCR beta chain was carried out in a study of T cell responses to AZD1222 COVID-19 vaccine. CDR3 length: 13 amino acids. V lost 4 bases, J lost 0 bases, and 5 bases lay in between. Germline V gives CDR1 SEHNR, CDR2 FQNEAQ (reference sequence). With regard to this clone: The antigen is undetermined. The sample holds other DNA sequences that translate to the same CDR3.

Libraries were prepared by immunoSEQ multiplex PCR; TCRdb keeps only in-frame clonotypes and omits some of them. The sample has around 150,000 clones; 94% are singletons. Overall study findings and caveats: Baseline seropositivity occurred in only six AZD1222 recipients. Recipients of two AZD1222 doses showed rising Spike-specific TCR breadth and depth. CD4 TCRs associated with vaccination spanned spike, dominating at 160-218 and 743-854.

The chain couples TRBV7-9 to TRBJ2-3, with D unresolved. This specimen was peripheral blood, taken 28 days after the second AZD1222 dose. This receptor was identified in an adult who received the AZD1222 COVID-19 vaccine. CDR3 coding DNA: TGTGCCAGCAGCTCCGCAAGCACAGATACGCAGTATTTT. Residues: CASSSASTDTQYF.